A single sample is the source of the 29 T cell receptor beta chains below, sequenced in a study of blood T cells in healthy people across ages (dated by TCRdb to the mid-2010s). The protocol used for the library was 5' RACE. The instrument was an Illumina HiSeq 2500. A second roughly 6 to 11 cycle PCR used a sample-barcoded 5' primer and a J-beta primer mix. The public sequencing data were trimmed at Q25 with fastp and processed into clonotypes with MiXCR by TCRdb, which kept only in-frame beta chains. Rows are combined by CDR3 protein, so each entry shows the most common genes and DNA. This sample gives more than 650,000 distinct CDR3 sequences in total; 20% to 25% of them show up just once. Together, the top ten hold about 22% of the sample. Sequencing was carried out using blood. The receptors derive from a man between 65 and 85 years old in good health.

The chain joins TRBV7-9 to TRBJ2-1; no definite D call. The end of the DNA aligns better with TRBJ2-7, so the J call may be wrong. The CDR3 covers 16 residues. Germline assignment: CDR1 SEHNR and CDR2 FQNEAQ (reference sequence). Here the CDR3 DNA reads TGTGCCAGCAGCCCAACCCCCGTGGGCAGGACCTACGAGCAGTACTTC. Protein sequence: CASSPTPVGRTYEQYF.

In its sample, this clonotype was seen a few times. CDR3: CASSGISGGAYNEQFF. In DNA, the CDR3 is TGCGCCAGCAGCGGGATTAGCGGGGGGGCCTACAATGAGCAGTTCTTC. The V call is TRBV5-1, the J call TRBJ2-7; 11 positions agree with TRBD2. The DNA end lines up better with TRBJ2-1; the J call may be wrong. There are 16 residues in the CDR3. Per germline, CDR1 SGHRS and CDR2 YFSETQ.

This clonotype has a handful of counts. The chain combines TRBV6-5 with TRBJ2-5, with 9 bases that match TRBD1. Near its end, the DNA agrees better with TRBJ2-7, so the J call may be wrong. Germline V lookup: CDR1 MNHEY, CDR2 SVGAGI. CDR3 size: 16 residues. The CDR3 region is CASSAPGQGSSYEQYF. CDR3 DNA: TGTGCCAGCAGTGCCCCGGGACAGGGTTCTTCCTACGAGCAGTACTTC.

This clonotype showed up just a few times. The genes are TRBV14 and TRBJ2-5; possibly TRBD1 or TRBD2 for D (5 bases each). CDR3 size: 16 residues. Trimming took 1 base from V and 1 from J, leaving 13 bases between them. In germline, CDR1 is SGHDN, CDR2 FVKESK. The CDR3 sequence is CASSQGILRGQETQYF. The CDR3 bases are TGTGCCAGCAGCCAAGGAATTTTGAGGGGCCAAGAGACCCAGTACTTC.

The chain recombines TRBV19 with TRBJ2-5, with a tentative D call TRBD1 (6 bases). The germline V gene has CDR1 LNHDA and CDR2 SQIVND (reference sequence). Trimming pared 8 bases from V and 2 bases from J, leaving 9 bases between. The CDR3 covers 12 residues. The chain's CDR3 is CASLGQQETQYF. The DNA for the CDR3 is TGTGCCAGTCTGGGACAACAAGAGACCCAGTACTTC. Together with reference TRBV19 and TRBJ2-5, the CDR3 gives the full variable domain: DGGITQSPKYLFRKEGQNVTLSCEQNLNHDAMYWYRQDPGQGLRLIYYSQIVNDFQKGDIAEGYSVSREKKESFPLTVTSAQKNPTAFYLCASLGQQETQYFGPGTRLLVL.

This rearrangement joins TRBV6-5 to TRBJ1-1; D is uncertain. The V end lost 6 bases, the J end lost 6 bases, and 14 bases lay between the germline ends. CDR3 size: 13 residues. The germline CDR1 and CDR2 sequences are MNHEY and SVGAGI. The CDR3 spells CASRTVGIPEAFF. In DNA form, the CDR3 reads TGTGCCAGCAGGACTGTAGGGATCCCTGAAGCTTTCTTT.

This clonotype was seen more than once but under ten times. The chain joins TRBV29-1 to TRBJ2-2; 7 nucleotides agree with TRBD1. The CDR3 contains 15 residues. CDR1 SQVTM and CDR2 ANQGSEA come from the germline V gene. J was trimmed by 4 bases and V by 3 bases; bases with no gene match: 8. In DNA form, the CDR3 reads TGCAGCGTTGAGGCGACAGGGTCTTCCACCGGGGAGCTGTTTTTT. Its translation is CSVEATGSSTGELFF.

The J gene is TRBJ2-5, the V gene TRBV9; TRBD1 aligns across 7 bases. The better agreement between TRBJ2-7 and the DNA end casts doubt on the J call. CDR3 length: 15 residues. The V gene's germline CDR1 is SGDLS and CDR2 YYNGEE. The CDR3 loop reads CASSPRQGEGYEQYF. The CDR3 DNA follows: TGTGCCAGCAGCCCGCGACAGGGAGAGGGCTACGAGCAGTACTTC.

Worth noting for this clonotype: A read error is likely, as this CDR3 ends without the conserved phenylalanine or tryptophan. The rearrangement uses TRBV4-1 and TRBJ2-5, with TRBD2 matching 9 bases. Germline CDR1 reads MGHRA; CDR2 reads YSYEKL. V dropped 0 bases and J dropped 5; count of bases not matched to a gene: 10. The CDR3 runs 17 residues. CDR3 in DNA: TGCGCCAGCAGCCAAGATTTCAGGACTAGCGTAGGCGAGACCCAGTACATC. Protein: CASSQDFRTSVGETQYI.

There are many counts of this clonotype. J is TRBJ1-4 and V is TRBV7-2; D not resolved. This CDR3 has 14 amino acids. The germline CDR1 and CDR2 sequences are SGHTA and FQGNSA. With 3 bases removed from V and 4 bases from J, the gap between germline ends came to 9 bases. The CDR3 nucleotides are TGTGCCAGCAGCTTCCGTTGGGATAATGAAAAACTGTTTTTT. It specifies CASSFRWDNEKLFF.

The chain carries TRBV5-5 and TRBJ1-2; D is unresolved. CDR1 SGHKS and CDR2 YYEKEE come from the germline V gene (reference sequence). The CDR3 totals 14 residues. V lost 4 bases and J 7 bases, leaving 17 bases between the germline ends. The CDR3 region is CASSPGRVDRGYTF. The CDR3 DNA sequence: TGTGCCAGCAGCCCCGGACGAGTCGATCGTGGCTACACCTTC.

This clonotype came up a few times. V and J are TRBV12-3 or TRBV12-4 and TRBJ1-2, with D tentatively TRBD1 (5 bases). This CDR3 contains 13 residues. V was trimmed by 1 base and J by 7 bases, leaving 10 bases between them. The CDR3 spells CASSLEGLGGYTF. The CDR3 DNA follows: TGTGCCAGCAGTTTAGAGGGGTTGGGTGGCTACACCTTC.

The chain carries TRBV6-5 and TRBJ1-2; TRBD1 matches 7 bases. CDR3 length equals 14 residues. Per the germline V gene, CDR1 is MNHEY and CDR2 is SVGAGI. The V and J ends lost 2 bases and 4 bases, in that order; junction bases with no gene match: 4. CDR3 bases: TGTGCCAGCAGTTACGGAGGGGACAGCTATGGCTACACCTTC. Translating it yields CASSYGGDSYGYTF.

The V gene is TRBV12-3 or TRBV12-4, the J gene TRBJ2-7; D perhaps matches TRBD2 (7 bases). V lost 5 bases, J lost 3 bases, and 14 bases lay in between. The CDR3 is 14 residues long. In nucleotides, the CDR3 is TGTGCCAGCAGTCGCGGGGGCGACCTCTACGAGCAGTACTTC. It yields the protein CASSRGGDLYEQYF.

The chain uses TRBV12-3 or TRBV12-4 and TRBJ1-5; D possibly corresponds to TRBD1 (5 bases). The CDR3 consists of 15 residues. The ends were cut back, 1 base at V and 3 bases at J, with 10 bases in the middle. CDR3 DNA sequence: TGTGCCAGCAGTTTAGACGGGACGACCAATCAGCCCCAGCATTTT. Its translation: CASSLDGTTNQPQHF.

J is TRBJ2-7 and V is TRBV3-1; D is unresolved. V gave up 3 bases and J gave up 1 base, with 13 bases separating them. Looked up from germline, CDR1 is LGHDT and CDR2 is YNNKEL (reference sequence). The CDR3 sequence is 15 residues long. The CDR3 is CASSQTISSSYEQYF. The CDR3 DNA is TGTGCCAGCAGCCAGACAATCTCTAGTTCCTACGAGCAGTACTTC.

The chain is built from TRBV5-1 and TRBJ2-7; D might be TRBD1 (6 bases). Looked up from germline, CDR1 is SGHRS and CDR2 is YFSETQ. V was clipped by 0 bases and J by 2 bases, with 12 bases between them. The CDR3 extends over 15 amino acids. In DNA, the CDR3 is TGCGCCAGCAGCTTGGGAGGACAGCGCCCCTACGAGCAGTACTTC. Translating gives CASSLGGQRPYEQYF.

The J gene is TRBJ1-1, the V gene TRBV5-1; TRBD1 matches 7 bases. The CDR3 loop spans 15 amino acids. CDR1 and CDR2 from the germline V gene are SGHRS and YFSETQ. Germline trimming cut 4 bases from V and 4 bases from J; bases unmatched to any gene: 10. Here the CDR3 reads CASSVHRGEGTEAFF. The CDR3 DNA reads as TGCGCCAGCAGCGTCCACAGGGGTGAAGGCACTGAAGCTTTCTTT.

There are a few counts of this clonotype. The chain links TRBV27 to TRBJ2-3, with D possibly TRBD2 on 6 matching bases. Germline CDR1 reads MNHEY; CDR2 reads SMNVEV (reference sequence). The V end was cut by 10 bases, the J end by 6 bases, with 20 bases between. This CDR3 region has 14 residues. DNA of the CDR3: TGTGCCACCGGGACTCTTTCAGAACGCGATACGCAGTATTTT. Amino acids: CATGTLSERDTQYF.

This clonotype was recorded a few times. The chain is built from TRBV7-2 and TRBJ2-2; weak D call: TRBD2 (6 bases). V gave up 5 bases and J gave up 6 bases, with 13 bases separating them. The CDR3 sequence is 14 residues long. From germline, CDR1 is SGHTA and CDR2 FQGNSA. The DNA for the CDR3 is TGTGCCAGCAGCCCAAGGGCGGGGTCCGGGGAGCTGTTTTTT. Its protein is CASSPRAGSGELFF.

This clonotype turned up a few times. The chain combines TRBV7-9 with TRBJ1-2; 7 nucleotides match TRBD1. V was clipped by 4 bases and J by 3 bases; unmatched bases: 5. This CDR3 region has 14 residues. Germline V gene lookup returns CDR1 SEHNR and CDR2 FQNEAQ (reference sequence). The DNA for the CDR3 is TGTGCCAGCAGCTATCTCGACAGGGACTATGGCTACACCTTC. Translated, it gives CASSYLDRDYGYTF.

This clonotype was counted a few times. This rearrangement joins TRBV5-6 to TRBJ2-5; D not certain. The CDR3 is 14 residues long. Germline V gene lookup returns CDR1 SGHDT and CDR2 YYEEEE. The V end lost 1 base, the J end lost 5 bases, and 12 bases lay between the germline ends. CDR3 coding DNA: TGTGCCAGCAGCTTGCGCAGGCATCGGGAGACCCAGTACTTC. Amino acids: CASSLRRHRETQYF. The full variable domain, its missing parts supplied by reference TRBV5-6 and TRBJ2-5, is DAGVTQSPTHLIKTRGQQVTLRCSPKSGHDTVSWYQQALGQGPQFIFQYYEEEERQRGNFPDRFSGHQFPNYSSELNVNALLLGDSALYLCASSLRRHRETQYFGPGTRLLVL.

This clonotype has ten or more counts. The chain employs TRBV18 and TRBJ2-4, with 7 bases aligning to TRBD1. This CDR3 contains 17 residues. J was trimmed by 2 bases and V by 6 bases; bases with no gene match: 13. From germline, CDR1 is KGHSH and CDR2 LQKENI. CDR3 residues: CASSLEIRDSTKNIQYF. The CDR3, as DNA: TGTGCCAGCTCGCTCGAGATTCGGGACAGTACCAAAAACATTCAGTACTTC.

This clonotype was seen just once. V and J are TRBV7-9 and TRBJ1-2; D gene ambiguous. CDR3 length: 13 amino acids. With 1 base removed from V and 5 bases from J, the gap between germline ends came to 8 bases. CDR1 is SEHNR and CDR2 is FQNEAQ in the germline V gene (reference sequence). The CDR3 coding sequence is TGTGCCAGCAGCTTAGTTACCGGTTATGGCTACACCTTC. Amino acids: CASSLVTGYGYTF.

Only a few counts were recorded for this clonotype. The chain uses TRBV10-3 and TRBJ2-7; D ambiguous. V lost 2 bases and J 6 bases, leaving 5 bases between the germline ends. The CDR3 is 11 amino acids. Germline V gives CDR1 ENHRY, CDR2 SYGVKD. The CDR3: CAISELSEQYF. The CDR3 DNA follows: TGTGCCATCAGTGAGCTATCCGAGCAGTACTTC.

This clonotype was counted only a few times. The V gene is TRBV28, the J gene TRBJ2-4; 10 positions agree with TRBD1. Germline CDR1 and CDR2: MDHEN and SYDVKM. The CDR3 contains 17 residues. The junction had 8 bases not matched to a gene; V was cut back by 5 bases and J by 1 base. The CDR3 DNA reads as TGTGCCAGCAGTAGCTCTGGGACAGGGGTTGCCAAAAACATTCAGTACTTC. Residues: CASSSSGTGVAKNIQYF. Supplemented by reference TRBV28 and TRBJ2-4, the full variable domain reads DVKVTQSSRYLVKRTGEKVFLECVQDMDHENMFWYRQDPGLGLRLIYFSYDVKMKEKGDIPEGYSVSREKKERFSLILESASTNQTSMYLCASSSSGTGVAKNIQYFGAGTRLSVL.

The chain has TRBV10-3 and TRBJ1-1; D is unresolved. Germline V gene sequence: CDR1 ENHRY, CDR2 SYGVKD. This CDR3 has 14 amino acids. The ends were cut back, 0 bases at V and 4 bases at J, with 9 bases in the middle. The CDR3 loop is CAISESTGFTEAFF. The DNA of the CDR3 is TGTGCCATCAGTGAGTCGACGGGTTTCACTGAAGCTTTCTTT.

CDR3 in amino acids: CASSQTSRSSYNEQFF. The CDR3 nucleotides are TGTGCCAGCAGCCAGACCTCGCGGAGCTCCTACAATGAGCAGTTCTTC. The chain combines TRBV4-2 with TRBJ2-1, with D unclear. Germline-derived CDR1 and CDR2 are LGHNA and YNFKEQ. Trimming pared 3 bases from V and 0 bases from J, leaving 12 bases between. The CDR3 length is 16 residues.

The chain recombines TRBV28 with TRBJ1-6; D remains unclear. Between the trimmed V and J ends, which lost 7 bases and 9 bases, there was a span of 16 bases. Germline V gives CDR1 MDHEN, CDR2 SYDVKM. The CDR3 covers 14 residues. The CDR3 DNA follows: TGTGCCAGCAACCCAGGCGCAGATAGTTCACCCCTCCACTTT. Translated: CASNPGADSSPLHF.